This T cell receptor beta chain was observed in a study of T cells in Graves' hyperthyroidism and ophthalmopathy. Notes on the study in general: Stable hyperthyroidism was separated from ophthalmopathy by a model based on 13 V-J features.

The CDR3 loop spans 14 amino acids. CDR1 is DFQATT and CDR2 is SNEGSKA in the germline V gene (reference sequence). J gave up 6 bases and V 6 bases, and 7 bases lay outside the gene matches. There were TCR beta CDR3 regions amplified from RNA transcripts. When the TCR CDR3 underwent first-round RT-PCR, the HTBI primer set was used. TCRdb processed the multiplex PCR reads anew with MiXCR; each CDR3 protein has one entry. The sample has fewer than 600,000 distinct CDR3 sequences, 12% to 15% seen once. Comments on this clonotype: Its matching antigen is unknown.

The sequencing input was blood. The V call is TRBV20-1, the J call TRBJ2-1; 11 positions match TRBD2. The sequence was collected from a middle-aged woman with Graves' hyperthyroidism. The CDR3 spells CSAESSGRINEQFF. CDR3 sequence (DNA): TGCAGTGCCGAGTCTAGCGGGAGGATCAATGAGCAGTTCTTC.